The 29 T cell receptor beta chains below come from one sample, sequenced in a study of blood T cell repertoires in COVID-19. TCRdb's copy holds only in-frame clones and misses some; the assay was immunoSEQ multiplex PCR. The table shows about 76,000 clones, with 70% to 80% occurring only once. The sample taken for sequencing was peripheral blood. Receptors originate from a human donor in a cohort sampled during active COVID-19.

The DNA for the CDR3 is TGTGCCAGCAGCGTAGGTGCGGCGGGAGAAGATACGCAGTATTTT. It encodes CASSVGAAGEDTQYF. The chain couples TRBV9 to TRBJ2-3; 7 bases map to TRBD2. CDR3 length equals 15 residues. The V gene's germline CDR1 is SGDLS and CDR2 YYNGEE. V dropped 0 bases and J dropped 5; count of bases not matched to a gene: 6.

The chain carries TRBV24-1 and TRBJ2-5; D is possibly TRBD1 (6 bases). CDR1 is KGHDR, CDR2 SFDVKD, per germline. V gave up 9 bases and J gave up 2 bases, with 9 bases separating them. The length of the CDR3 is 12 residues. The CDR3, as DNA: TGTGCCACCTCCGGACAGCAAGAGACCCAGTACTTC. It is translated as CATSGQQETQYF.

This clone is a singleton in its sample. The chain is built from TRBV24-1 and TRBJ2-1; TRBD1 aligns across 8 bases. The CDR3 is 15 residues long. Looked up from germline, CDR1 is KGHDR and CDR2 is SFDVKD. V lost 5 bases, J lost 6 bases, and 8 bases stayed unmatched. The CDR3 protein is CATSVVGTGINEQFF. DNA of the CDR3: TGTGCCACCAGTGTAGTCGGGACAGGTATCAATGAGCAGTTCTTC.

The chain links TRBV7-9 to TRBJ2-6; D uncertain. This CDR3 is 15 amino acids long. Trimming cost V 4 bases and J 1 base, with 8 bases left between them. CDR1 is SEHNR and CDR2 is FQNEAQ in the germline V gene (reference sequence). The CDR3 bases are TGTGCCAGCAGCTCTCCGGAGTCTGGGGCCAACGTCCTGACTTTC. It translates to CASSSPESGANVLTF.

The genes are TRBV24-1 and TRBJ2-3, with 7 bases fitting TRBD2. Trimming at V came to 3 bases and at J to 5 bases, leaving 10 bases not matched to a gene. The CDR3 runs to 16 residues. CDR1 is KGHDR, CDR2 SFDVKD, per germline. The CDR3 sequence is CATSDPQGGGRDTQYF. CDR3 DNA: TGTGCCACCAGTGATCCGCAGGGCGGGGGTCGAGATACGCAGTATTTT.

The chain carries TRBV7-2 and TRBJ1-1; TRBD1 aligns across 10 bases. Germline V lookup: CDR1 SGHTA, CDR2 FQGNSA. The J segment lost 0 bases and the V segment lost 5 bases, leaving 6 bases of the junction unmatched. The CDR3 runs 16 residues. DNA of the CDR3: TGTGCCAGCAGCGACCGGGACAGGGGAATGAACACTGAAGCTTTCTTT. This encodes CASSDRDRGMNTEAFF.

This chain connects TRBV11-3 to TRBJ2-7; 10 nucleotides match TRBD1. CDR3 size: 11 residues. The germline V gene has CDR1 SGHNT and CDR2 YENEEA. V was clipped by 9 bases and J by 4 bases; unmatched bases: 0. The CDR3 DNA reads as TGTGCCAGGGACAGGGGGTACGAGCAGTACGTC. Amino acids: CARDRGYEQYV.

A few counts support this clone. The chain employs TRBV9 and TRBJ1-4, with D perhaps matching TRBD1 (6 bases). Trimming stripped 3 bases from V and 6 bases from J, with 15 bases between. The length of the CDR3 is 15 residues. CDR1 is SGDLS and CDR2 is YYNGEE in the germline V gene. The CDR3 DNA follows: TGTGCCAGCAGCGCATTGGACAGACCTGATGAAAAACTGTTTTTT. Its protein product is CASSALDRPDEKLFF. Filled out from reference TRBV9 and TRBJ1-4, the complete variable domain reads DSGVTQTPKHLITATGQRVTLRCSPRSGDLSVYWYQQSLDQGLQFLIQYYNGEERAKGNILERFSAQQFPDLHSELNLSSLELGDSALYFCASSALDRPDEKLFFGSGTQLSVL.

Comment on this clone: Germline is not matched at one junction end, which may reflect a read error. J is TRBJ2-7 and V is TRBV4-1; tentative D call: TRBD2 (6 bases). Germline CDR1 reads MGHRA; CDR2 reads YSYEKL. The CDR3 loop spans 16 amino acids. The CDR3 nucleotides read TGCGCCAGCAGTCAAGGAGGGCCCGGGAGAGCCTACGAGCAGTACTTC. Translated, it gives CASSQGGPGRAYEQYF.

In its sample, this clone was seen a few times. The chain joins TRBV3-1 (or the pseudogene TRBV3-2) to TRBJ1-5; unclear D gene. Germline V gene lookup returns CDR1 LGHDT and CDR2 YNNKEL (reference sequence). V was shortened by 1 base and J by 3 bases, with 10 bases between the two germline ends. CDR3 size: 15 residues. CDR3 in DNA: TGTGCCAGCAGCCAAGGCAGATACCCCAATCAGCCCCAGCATTTT. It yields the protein CASSQGRYPNQPQHF.

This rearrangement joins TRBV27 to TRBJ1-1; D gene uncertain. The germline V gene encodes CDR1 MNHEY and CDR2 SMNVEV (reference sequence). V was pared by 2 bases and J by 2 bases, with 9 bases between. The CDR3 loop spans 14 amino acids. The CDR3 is CASSLGQPNTEAFF. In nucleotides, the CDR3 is TGTGCCAGCAGTTTAGGGCAGCCAAACACTGAAGCTTTCTTT.

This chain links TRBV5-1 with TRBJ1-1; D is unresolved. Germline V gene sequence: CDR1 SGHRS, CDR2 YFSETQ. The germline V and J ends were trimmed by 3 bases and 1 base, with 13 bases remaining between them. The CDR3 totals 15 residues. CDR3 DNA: TGCGCCAGCAGCTCCGGGAGTATCCCGAACACTGAAGCTTTCTTT. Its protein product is CASSSGSIPNTEAFF.

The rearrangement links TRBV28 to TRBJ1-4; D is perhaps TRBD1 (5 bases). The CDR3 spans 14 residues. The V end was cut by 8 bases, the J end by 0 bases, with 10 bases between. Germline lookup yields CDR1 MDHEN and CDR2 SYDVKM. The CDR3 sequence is CASGDSATNEKLFF. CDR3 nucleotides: TGTGCCAGCGGTGACAGTGCAACTAATGAAAAACTGTTTTTT.

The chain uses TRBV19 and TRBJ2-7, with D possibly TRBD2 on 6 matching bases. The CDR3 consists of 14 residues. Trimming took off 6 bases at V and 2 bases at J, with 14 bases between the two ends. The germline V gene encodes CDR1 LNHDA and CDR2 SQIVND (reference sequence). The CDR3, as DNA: TGTGCCAGTAGACATCCGGGACTTCCCTACGAGCAGTACTTC. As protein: CASRHPGLPYEQYF.

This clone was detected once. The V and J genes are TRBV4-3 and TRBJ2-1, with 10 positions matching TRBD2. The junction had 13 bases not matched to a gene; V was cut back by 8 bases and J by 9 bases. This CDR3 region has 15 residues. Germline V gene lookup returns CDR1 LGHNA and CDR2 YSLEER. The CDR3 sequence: CASGRGTSESGEQFF. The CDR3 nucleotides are TGCGCCAGCGGGCGAGGGACTAGCGAGTCGGGTGAGCAGTTCTTC.

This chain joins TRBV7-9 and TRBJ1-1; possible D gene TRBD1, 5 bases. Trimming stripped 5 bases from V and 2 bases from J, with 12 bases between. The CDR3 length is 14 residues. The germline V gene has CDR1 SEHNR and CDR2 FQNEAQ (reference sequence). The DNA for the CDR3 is TGTGCCAGCAGCACCGCTCAGGGAAACACTGAAGCTTTCTTT. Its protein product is CASSTAQGNTEAFF.

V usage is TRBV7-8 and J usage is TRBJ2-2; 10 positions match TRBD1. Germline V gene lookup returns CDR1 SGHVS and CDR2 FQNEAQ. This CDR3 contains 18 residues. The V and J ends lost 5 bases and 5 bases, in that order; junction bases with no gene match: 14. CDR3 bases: TGTGCCAGCAGCATAAGGACAGGGGGATTGAGCGCAACCGGGGAGCTGTTTTTT. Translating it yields CASSIRTGGLSATGELFF.

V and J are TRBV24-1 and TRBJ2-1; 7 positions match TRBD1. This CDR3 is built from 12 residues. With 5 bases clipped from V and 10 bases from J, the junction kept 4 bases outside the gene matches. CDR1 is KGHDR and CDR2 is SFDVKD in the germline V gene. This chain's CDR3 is CATSVGGREQFF. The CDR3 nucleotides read TGTGCCACCAGTGTAGGGGGCCGCGAGCAGTTCTTC.

This chain's CDR3 is CAWSEQGAYEQYF. CDR3 nucleotide sequence: TGTGCCTGGAGTGAACAGGGGGCGTACGAGCAGTACTTC. The chain recombines TRBV30 with TRBJ2-7; 9 bases map to TRBD1. CDR1 is GTSNPN and CDR2 is SVGIG in the germline V gene (reference sequence). The CDR3 is made up of 13 amino acids. Trimming took 1 base from V and 4 from J; bases not matched to a gene: 2.

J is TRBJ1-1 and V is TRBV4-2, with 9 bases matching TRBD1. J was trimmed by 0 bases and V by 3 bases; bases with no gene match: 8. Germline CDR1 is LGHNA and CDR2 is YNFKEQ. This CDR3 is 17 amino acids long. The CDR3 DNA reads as TGTGCCAGCAGCCACGCGGGGACAGGGAGCATGAACACTGAAGCTTTCTTT. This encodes CASSHAGTGSMNTEAFF.

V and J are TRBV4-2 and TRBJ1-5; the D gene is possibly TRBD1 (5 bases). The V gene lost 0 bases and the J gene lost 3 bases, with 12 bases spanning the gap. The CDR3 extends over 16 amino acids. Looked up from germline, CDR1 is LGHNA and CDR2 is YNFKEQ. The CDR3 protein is CASSQDQGADNQPQHF. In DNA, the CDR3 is TGTGCCAGCAGCCAAGATCAAGGGGCTGACAATCAGCCCCAGCATTTT.

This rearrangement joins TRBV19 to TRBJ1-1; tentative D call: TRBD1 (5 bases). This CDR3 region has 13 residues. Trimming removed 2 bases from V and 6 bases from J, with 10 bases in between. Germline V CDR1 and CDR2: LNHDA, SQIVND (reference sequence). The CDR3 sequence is CASSIRGSPEAFF. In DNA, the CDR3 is TGTGCCAGTAGTATACGGGGGTCCCCTGAAGCTTTCTTT.

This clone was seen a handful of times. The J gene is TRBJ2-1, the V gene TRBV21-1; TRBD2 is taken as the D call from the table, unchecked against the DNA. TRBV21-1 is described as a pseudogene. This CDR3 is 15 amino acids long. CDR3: CASSKTSGSYNEQFF. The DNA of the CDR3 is TGTGCCAGCAGCAAGACTAGCGGTTCCTACAATGAGCAGTTCTTC.

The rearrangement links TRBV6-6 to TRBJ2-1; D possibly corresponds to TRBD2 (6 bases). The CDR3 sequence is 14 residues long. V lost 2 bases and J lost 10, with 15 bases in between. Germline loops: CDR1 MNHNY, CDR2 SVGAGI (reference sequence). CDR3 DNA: TGTGCCAGCAGTTACCGGGACTCCCGGGCGGAGCAGTTCTTC. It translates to CASSYRDSRAEQFF.

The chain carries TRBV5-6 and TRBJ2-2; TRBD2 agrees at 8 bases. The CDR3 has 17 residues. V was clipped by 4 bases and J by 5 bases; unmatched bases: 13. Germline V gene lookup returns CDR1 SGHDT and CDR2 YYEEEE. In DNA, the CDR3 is TGTGCCAGCAGCCCACCCGGGAGCGGGAGCTTGACCGGGGAGCTGTTTTTT. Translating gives CASSPPGSGSLTGELFF.

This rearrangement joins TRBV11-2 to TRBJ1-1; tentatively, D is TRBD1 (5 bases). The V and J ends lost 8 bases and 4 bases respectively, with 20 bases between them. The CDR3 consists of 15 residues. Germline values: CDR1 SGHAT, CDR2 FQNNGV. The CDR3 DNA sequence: TGTGCCAGCGTCTTCTTCGGCGGGGCGGTCACTGAAGCTTTCTTT. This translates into CASVFFGGAVTEAFF.

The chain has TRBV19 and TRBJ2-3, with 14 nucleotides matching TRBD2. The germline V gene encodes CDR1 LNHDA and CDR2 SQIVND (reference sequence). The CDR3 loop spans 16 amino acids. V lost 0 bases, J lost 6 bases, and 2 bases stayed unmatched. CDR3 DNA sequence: TGTGCCAGTAGTATAGAATGGACTAGCGGGAGGGATACGCAGTATTTT. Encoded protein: CASSIEWTSGRDTQYF.

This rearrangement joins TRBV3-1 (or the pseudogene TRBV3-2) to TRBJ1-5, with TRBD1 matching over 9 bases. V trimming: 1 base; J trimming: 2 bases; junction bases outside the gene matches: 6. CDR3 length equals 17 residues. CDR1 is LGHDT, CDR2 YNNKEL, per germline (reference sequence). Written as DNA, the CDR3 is TGTGCCAGCAGCCAAGTAGGGACAGGGCATGGCAATCAGCCCCAGCATTTT. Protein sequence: CASSQVGTGHGNQPQHF.

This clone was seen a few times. CDR3 in DNA: TGTGCCAGCAGCCGTTTCGCCGGGACTGCCACCTACGAGCAGTACGTC. It is translated as CASSRFAGTATYEQYV. The chain links TRBV5-6 to TRBJ2-7; possibly TRBD2 for D (6 bases). V shed 4 bases and J shed 2 bases, with 19 bases lying between them. CDR3 length equals 16 residues. CDR1 SGHDT and CDR2 YYEEEE come from the germline V gene.